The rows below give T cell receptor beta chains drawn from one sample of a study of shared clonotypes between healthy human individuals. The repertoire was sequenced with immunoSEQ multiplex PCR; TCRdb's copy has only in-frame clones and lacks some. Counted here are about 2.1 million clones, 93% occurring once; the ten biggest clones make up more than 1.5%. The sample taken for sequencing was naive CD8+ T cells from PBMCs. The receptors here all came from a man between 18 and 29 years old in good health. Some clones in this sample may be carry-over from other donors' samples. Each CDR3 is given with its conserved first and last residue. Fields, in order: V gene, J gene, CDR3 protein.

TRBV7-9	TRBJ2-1	CASSPARRDGGNEQFF
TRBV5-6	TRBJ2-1	CASNPMFSYNEQFF
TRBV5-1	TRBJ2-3	CASRIQGSPDTQYF
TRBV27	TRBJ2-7	CASSLNMPDATYEQYF
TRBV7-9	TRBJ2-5	CASSLDPEETQYF
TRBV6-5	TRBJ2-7	CASSYGGLDIRNEQYF
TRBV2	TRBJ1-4	CASSPNRAVDEKLFF
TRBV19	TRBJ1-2	CASSPRGRGYGYTF
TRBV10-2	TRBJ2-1	CASSDGEQFF
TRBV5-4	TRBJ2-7	CASSWDLDYEQYF
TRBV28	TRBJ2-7	CASSGSDRGWIEQYF
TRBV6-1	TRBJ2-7	CASRGGDSYEQYF
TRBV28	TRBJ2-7	CASSLLMTGESYEQYF
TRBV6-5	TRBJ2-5	CASRNGGTQYF
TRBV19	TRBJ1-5	CASSLGDRNSNQPQHF
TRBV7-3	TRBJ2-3	CASSWAGRTDTQYF
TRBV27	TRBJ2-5	CASSLAGAGETQYF
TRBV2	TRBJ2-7	CASTGTVYEQYF
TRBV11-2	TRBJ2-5	CASSGRDRVVQETQYF
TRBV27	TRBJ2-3	CASSTYGPNGGTDTQYF
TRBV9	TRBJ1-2	CASSPETRVGYGYTF
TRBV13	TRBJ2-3	CASSKTSGRRTDTQYF
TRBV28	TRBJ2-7	CASSFFSTGGYEQYF
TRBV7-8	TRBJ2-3	CASRSDARGTDTQYF
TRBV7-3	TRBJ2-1	CASSLAEISEQFF
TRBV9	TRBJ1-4	CASSLTGDSRNEKLFF
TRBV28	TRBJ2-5	CASTTRDTQETQYF
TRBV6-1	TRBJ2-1	CASTPGGWDEQFF
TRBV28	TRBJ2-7	CASSWGQGASYEQYF
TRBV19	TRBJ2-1	CASAYRDSTYNEQFF
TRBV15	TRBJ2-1	CATSVSDYNEQFF
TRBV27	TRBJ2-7	CASSLGHTSYEQYF
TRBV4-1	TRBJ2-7	CASSQDGASSYEQYF
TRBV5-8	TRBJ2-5	CASSLLRGGETQYF
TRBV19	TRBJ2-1	CASMTGYNEQFF